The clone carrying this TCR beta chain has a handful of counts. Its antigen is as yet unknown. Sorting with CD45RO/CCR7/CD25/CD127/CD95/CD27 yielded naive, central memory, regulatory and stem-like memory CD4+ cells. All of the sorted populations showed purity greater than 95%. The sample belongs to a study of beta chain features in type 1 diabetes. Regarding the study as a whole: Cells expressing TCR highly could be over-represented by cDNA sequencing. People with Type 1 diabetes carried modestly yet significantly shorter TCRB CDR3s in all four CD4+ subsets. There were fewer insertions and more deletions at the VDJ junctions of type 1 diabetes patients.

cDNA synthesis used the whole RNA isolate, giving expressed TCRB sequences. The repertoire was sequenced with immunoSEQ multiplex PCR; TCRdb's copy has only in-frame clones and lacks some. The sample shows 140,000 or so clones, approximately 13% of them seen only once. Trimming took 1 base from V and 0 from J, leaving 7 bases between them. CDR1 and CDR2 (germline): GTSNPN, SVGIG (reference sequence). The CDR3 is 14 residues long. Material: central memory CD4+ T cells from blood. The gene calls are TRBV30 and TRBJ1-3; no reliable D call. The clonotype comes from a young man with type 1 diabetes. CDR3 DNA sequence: TGTGCCTGGAGTGGAGTACTCTCTGGAAACACCATATATTTT. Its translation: CAWSGVLSGNTIYF.